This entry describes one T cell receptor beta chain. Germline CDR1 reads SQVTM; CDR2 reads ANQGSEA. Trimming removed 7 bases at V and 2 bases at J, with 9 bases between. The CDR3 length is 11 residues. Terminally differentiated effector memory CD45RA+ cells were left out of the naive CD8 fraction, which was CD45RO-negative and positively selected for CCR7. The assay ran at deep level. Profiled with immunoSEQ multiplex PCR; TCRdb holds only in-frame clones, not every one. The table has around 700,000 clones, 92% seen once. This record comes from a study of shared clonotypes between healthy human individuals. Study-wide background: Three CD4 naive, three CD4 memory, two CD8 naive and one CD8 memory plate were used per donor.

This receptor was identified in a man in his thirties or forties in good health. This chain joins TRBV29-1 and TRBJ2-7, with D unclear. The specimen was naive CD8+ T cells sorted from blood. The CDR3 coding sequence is TGCAGCGGTGGTCGGGCCTACGAGCAGTACTTC. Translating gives CSGGRAYEQYF.